This paragraph reports one T cell receptor (beta chain). TCRdb reprocessed the 5' RACE reads and keeps a single row for each CDR3 protein, giving no DNA. Its table lists 300,000 or so distinct CDR3 sequences. CDR3 length: 17 residues. This entry is derived from a study of T cells expressing NK-cell markers. The specimen sequenced was blood T cells: a sorted CD56 or NKG2C T cell subset, CD4+ or CD8+ T cells, or bulk PBMC T cells (not recorded which). The receptor's source is a woman aged 18 to 75 in good health. The chain couples TRBV12-3 or TRBV12-4 to TRBJ2-3; TCRdb selects TRBD2, and the lack of DNA leaves this call unchecked. This chain's CDR3 is CASSSRGAGGLTDTQYF.